The 9 T cell receptor beta chains reported below all come from one sample, sequenced in a study of blood T cell repertoires in COVID-19. Measured with immunoSEQ multiplex PCR; TCRdb has only the in-frame clones, and not every one. The sample lists 100,000 to 150,000 clones, about 85% occurring once. Sequencing input: peripheral blood. Receptors originate from a woman aged 80 or older with acute or convalescent COVID-19.

The chain links TRBV5-1 to TRBJ1-1, with D maybe TRBD1 (6 bases). CDR3 length equals 15 residues. Germline CDR1 is SGHRS and CDR2 is YFSETQ. The V gene lost 4 bases and the J gene lost 4 bases, with 17 bases spanning the gap. This CDR3 reads CASSPYGQSGTEAFF. CDR3 nucleotides: TGCGCCAGCAGCCCCTATGGACAGAGCGGCACTGAAGCTTTCTTT.

The chain employs TRBV5-1 and TRBJ1-1; the D gene is possibly TRBD1 (6 bases). In germline, CDR1 is SGHRS, CDR2 YFSETQ. V lost 0 bases and J lost 2, with 8 bases in between. The length of the CDR3 is 14 residues. CDR3 residues: CASSLGDTNTEAFF. The CDR3 DNA reads TGCGCCAGCAGCTTGGGGGACACCAACACTGAAGCTTTCTTT.

The chain uses TRBV16 and TRBJ1-1; D gene ambiguous. Trimming shortened V by 4 bases and J by 3 bases, and 12 bases separated the two germline ends. The CDR3 is made up of 14 amino acids. Germline CDR1 is KGHSY and CDR2 is FQNENV. The CDR3 DNA reads TGTGCCAGCAGCCGCTCCCTGGGAGACACTGAAGCTTTCTTT. Its translation is CASSRSLGDTEAFF.

The chain is built from TRBV5-5 and TRBJ2-7, with D hard to call. V lost 0 bases and J lost 5, with 9 bases in between. The CDR3 consists of 13 residues. The germline V gene encodes CDR1 SGHKS and CDR2 YYEKEE (reference sequence). The CDR3 DNA reads as TGTGCCAGCAGCTTGGGGCCAGATCACGAGCAGTACTTC. Translation: CASSLGPDHEQYF.

The gene calls are TRBV7-9 and TRBJ1-1; D is ambiguous. This CDR3 has 12 residues. Germline CDR1 SEHNR, CDR2 FQNEAQ (reference sequence). Trimming stripped 9 bases from V and 3 bases from J, with 11 bases between. The CDR3 DNA reads as TGTGCCAGTGGAGACGGGTACACTGAAGCTTTCTTT. Protein sequence: CASGDGYTEAFF.

The V gene is TRBV7-3, the J gene TRBJ2-1, with a tentative D call TRBD1 (6 bases). V lost 4 bases to trimming and J lost 10 bases, with 17 bases between them. The CDR3 runs to 14 residues. The germline CDR1 and CDR2 sequences are SGHTA and FQGTGA. The CDR3 DNA is TGTGCCAGCAGCTACGAGGGGGTAGGGGGAGAGCAGTTCTTC. Residues: CASSYEGVGGEQFF.

The chain is built from TRBV11-1 and TRBJ1-2; D is possibly TRBD1 (6 bases). In germline, CDR1 is SGHAT, CDR2 FQDESV (reference sequence). There are 14 residues in the CDR3. V lost 5 bases to trimming and J lost 8 bases, with 18 bases between them. The CDR3 region has the DNA TGTGCCAGCAGCCAAATCGGGGGGCCTGGAGGCTACACCTTC. It translates to CASSQIGGPGGYTF. Looking up the rest from reference TRBV11-1 and TRBJ1-2 gives the full variable domain: EAEVAQSPRYKITEKSQAVAFWCDPISGHATLYWYRQILGQGPELLVQFQDESVVDDSQLPKDRFSAERLKGVDSTLKIQPAELGDSAMYLCASSQIGGPGGYTFGSGTRLTVV.

This clone was recorded a few times. The chain uses TRBV19 and TRBJ1-1, with D perhaps matching TRBD1 (5 bases). CDR1 and CDR2 (germline): LNHDA, SQIVND (reference sequence). Trimming stripped 7 bases from V and 10 bases from J, with 19 bases between. The CDR3 sequence is 13 residues long. As DNA, the CDR3 is TGTGCCAGTACCCCTGAATTGGGGGGACGAGCTTTCTTT. Protein product: CASTPELGGRAFF.

The chain recombines TRBV13 with TRBJ1-6; TRBD1 matches at 7 bases. CDR1 and CDR2 from the germline V gene are PRHDT and FYEKMQ (reference sequence). The trim removed 5 bases at V and 11 bases at J, leaving 9 bases unmatched. The CDR3 has 14 amino acids. CDR3 coding DNA: TGTGCCAGCAGCAACTTGCGACAGGGAACACCCCTCCACTTT. Translating gives CASSNLRQGTPLHF.